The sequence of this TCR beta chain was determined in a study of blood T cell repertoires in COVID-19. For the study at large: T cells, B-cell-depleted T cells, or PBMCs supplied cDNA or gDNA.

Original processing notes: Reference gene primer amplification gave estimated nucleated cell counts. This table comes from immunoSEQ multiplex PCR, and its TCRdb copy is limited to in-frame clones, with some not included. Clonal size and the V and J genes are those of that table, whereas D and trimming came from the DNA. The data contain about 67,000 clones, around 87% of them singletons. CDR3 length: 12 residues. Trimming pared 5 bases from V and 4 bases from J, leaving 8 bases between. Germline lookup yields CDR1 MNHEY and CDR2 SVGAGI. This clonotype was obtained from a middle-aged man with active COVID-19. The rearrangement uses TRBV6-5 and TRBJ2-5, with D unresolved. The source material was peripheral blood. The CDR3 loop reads CASSPIPETQYF. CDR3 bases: TGTGCCAGCAGTCCTATCCCAGAGACCCAGTACTTC.